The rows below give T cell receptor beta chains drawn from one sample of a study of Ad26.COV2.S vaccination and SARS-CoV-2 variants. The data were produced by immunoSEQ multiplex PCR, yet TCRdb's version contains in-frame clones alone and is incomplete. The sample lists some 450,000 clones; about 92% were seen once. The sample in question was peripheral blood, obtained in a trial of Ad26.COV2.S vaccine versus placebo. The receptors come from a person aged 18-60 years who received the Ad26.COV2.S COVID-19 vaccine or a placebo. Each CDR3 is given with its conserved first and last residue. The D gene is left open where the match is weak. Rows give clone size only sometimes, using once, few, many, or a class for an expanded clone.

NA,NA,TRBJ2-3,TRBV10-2,TGCGCCAGCAGTGCACGGAATACGCAGTATTTT,CASSARNTQYF
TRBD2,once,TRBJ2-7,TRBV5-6,TGTGCCAGCAGCCAAACTAGGACTAGCTATAGCTACGAGCAGTACTTC,CASSQTRTSYSYEQYF
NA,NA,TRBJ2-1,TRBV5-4,TGTGCCAGCAGCTTGGGTGGGAGGCTTGGGAATGAGCAGTTCTTC,CASSLGGRLGNEQFF
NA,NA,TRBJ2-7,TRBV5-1,TGCGCCAGCAGCTTGGGGGCTGGACCCTACGAGCAGTACTTC,CASSLGAGPYEQYF
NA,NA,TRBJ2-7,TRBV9,TGTGCCAGCAGCGTGGGGGCGGTCCTCTCCTACGAGCAGTACTTC,CASSVGAVLSYEQYF
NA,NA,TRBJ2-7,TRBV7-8,TGTGCCAGCAGCTTAGAATCACCGCACTACGAGCAGTACTTC,CASSLESPHYEQYF
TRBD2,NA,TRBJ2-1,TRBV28,TGTGCCAGCAGTTTGGCTAGCGGGAGTAAAAATGAGCAGTTCTTC,CASSLASGSKNEQFF
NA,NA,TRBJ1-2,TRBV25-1,TGTGCCAGCAGTGAAGTCGCCGGGGGTGGCTACACCTTC,CASSEVAGGGYTF
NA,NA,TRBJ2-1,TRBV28,TGTGCCAGCGGCCCCGGGTTCGGGCGGGTCCACAATGAGCAGTTCTTC,CASGPGFGRVHNEQFF
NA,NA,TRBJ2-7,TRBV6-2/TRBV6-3,TGTGCCAGCAGTTACGGGAACCTCTACGAGCAGTACTTC,CASSYGNLYEQYF
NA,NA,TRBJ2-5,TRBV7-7,TGTGCTAGCAGCTTGGGGGTTGGAGAGACCCAGTACTTC,CASSLGVGETQYF
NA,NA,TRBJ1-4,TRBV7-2,TGTGCCAGCAGCTTAGGAGGGTCCGGGTACGAAAAACTGTTTTTT,CASSLGGSGYEKLFF
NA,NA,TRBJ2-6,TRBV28,TGTGCCAGCGCACACGGGACCGTCTGGGGTGGGGCCAACGTCCTGACTTTC,CASAHGTVWGGANVLTF
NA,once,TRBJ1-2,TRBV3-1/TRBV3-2,TGTGCCAGCAGCCAAGGGCCCGACCTTATCTATGGCTACACCTTC,CASSQGPDLIYGYTF
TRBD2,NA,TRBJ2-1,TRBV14,TGTGCCAGCAGCCTGCGGGATAGCGGGAGATTGGCACACAATGAGCAGTTCTTC,CASSLRDSGRLAHNEQFF
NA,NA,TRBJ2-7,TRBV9,TGTGCCAGCAGCGTAGGGTCCTACGAGCAGTACTTC,CASSVGSYEQYF
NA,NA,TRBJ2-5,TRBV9,TGTGCCAGCAGCGTGTCCCACAGCCAAGAGACCCAGTACTTC,CASSVSHSQETQYF
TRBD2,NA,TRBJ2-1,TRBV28,TGTGCCAGCAGGCCTAGCGGGAGGTTTCCCATGAATGAGCAGTTCTTC,CASRPSGRFPMNEQFF
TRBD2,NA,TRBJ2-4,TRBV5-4,TGTGCCAGCAGCTTTGGGACTAGCGGGAAATGGAACATTCAGTACTTC,CASSFGTSGKWNIQYF
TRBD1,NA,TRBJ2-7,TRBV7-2,TGTGCCAGCAGCTCTGGGACAGGGGCCTACGAGCAGTACTTC,CASSSGTGAYEQYF
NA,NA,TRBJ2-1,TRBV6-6,TGTGCCAGCAGTTACTCGACCGTATACAATGAGCAGTTCTTC,CASSYSTVYNEQFF
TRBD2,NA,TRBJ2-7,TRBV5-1,TGCGCCAGCAGCTTGGCCCCACTAGCGGCCTCCTACGAGCAGTACTTC,CASSLAPLAASYEQYF
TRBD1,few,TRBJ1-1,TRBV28,TGTGCCAGCACCGCAGGGGGCGGGAACACTGAAGCTTTCTTT,CASTAGGGNTEAFF
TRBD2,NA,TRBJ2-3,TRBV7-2,TGTGCCAGCAGCCAGAAGAGCGGGACTAGCACAGATACGCAGTATTTT,CASSQKSGTSTDTQYF
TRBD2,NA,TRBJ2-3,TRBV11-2,TGTGCCAGCAGCCCCGGGGGGTCGGATACGCAGTATTTT,CASSPGGSDTQYF
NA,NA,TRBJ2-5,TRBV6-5,TGTGCCAGCCGGCGGGCTGAACTTCAAGAGACCCAGTACTTC,CASRRAELQETQYF
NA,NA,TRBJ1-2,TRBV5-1,TGCGCCAGCAGCTTGGACAGCACTAACTATGGCTACACCTTC,CASSLDSTNYGYTF
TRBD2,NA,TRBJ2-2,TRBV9,TGTGCCAGCAGCGTATTTGGACTAGCGGGACCCAAGCCCCACACCGGGGAGCTGTTTTTT,CASSVFGLAGPKPHTGELFF
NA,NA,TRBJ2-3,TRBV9,TGTGCCAGCAGCCCCAGGGGTACTAGCACAGATACGCAGTATTTT,CASSPRGTSTDTQYF
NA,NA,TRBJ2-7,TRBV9,TGTGCCAGCAGCGCCACTTTCCCAGCCTACGAGCAGTACTTC,CASSATFPAYEQYF
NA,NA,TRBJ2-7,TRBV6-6,TGTGCCAGCAGTTACTCAGGGGGGACATCCTCCTACGAGCAGTACTTC,CASSYSGGTSSYEQYF
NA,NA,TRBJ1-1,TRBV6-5,TGTGCCAGCAGGACCGGGACATTGAACACTGAAGCTTTCTTT,CASRTGTLNTEAFF
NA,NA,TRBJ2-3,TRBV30,TGTGCCTGGAGGAGCCTCATGGGAGGTGGCGATAGCACAGATACGCAGTATTTT,CAWRSLMGGGDSTDTQYF
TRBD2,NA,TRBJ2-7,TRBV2,TGTGCCAGCAGTCGGCTAGCGGGAACCTACGAGCAGTACTTC,CASSRLAGTYEQYF
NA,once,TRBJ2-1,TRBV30,TGTGCCTGGAATGAGCAGTTCTTC,CAWNEQFF
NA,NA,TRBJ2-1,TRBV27,TGTGCCAGCAGTTTACAGTCGCGCCGGGACCCCTACAATGAGCAGTTCTTC,CASSLQSRRDPYNEQFF
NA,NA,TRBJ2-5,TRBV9,TGTGCCAGCAGCGTAGAGGCAGTAGAGACCCAGTACTTC,CASSVEAVETQYF
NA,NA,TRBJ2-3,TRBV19,TGTGCCAGTAGTATCGATGGCGGAACAGATACGCAGTATTTT,CASSIDGGTDTQYF
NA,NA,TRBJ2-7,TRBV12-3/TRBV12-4,TGTGCGAAGGGACATTCCTACGAGCAGTACTTC,CAKGHSYEQYF
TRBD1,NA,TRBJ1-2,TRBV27,TGTGCCAGCACCGCAGGACAGGGGGCCTATGGCTACACCTTC,CASTAGQGAYGYTF
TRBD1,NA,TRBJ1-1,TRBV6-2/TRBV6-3,TGTGCCAGCAGTTACGGACAGGGAGGCACTGAAGCTTTCTTT,CASSYGQGGTEAFF
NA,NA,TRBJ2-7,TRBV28,TGTGCCAGCAGTGTGGGGGGGGCCGTTGCCTACGAGCAGTACTTC,CASSVGGAVAYEQYF
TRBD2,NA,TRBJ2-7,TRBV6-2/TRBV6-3,TGTGCCAGCAGCCCGCGGCGGGAGGGCTCCTACGAGCAGTACTTC,CASSPRREGSYEQYF
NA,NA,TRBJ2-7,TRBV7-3,TGTGCCAGCAGCCCCCAAGCATCCTACGAGCAGTACTTC,CASSPQASYEQYF
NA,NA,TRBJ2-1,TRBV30,TGTGCCTGGAATAGCGTTGATGCCTACAATGAGCAGTTCTTC,CAWNSVDAYNEQFF
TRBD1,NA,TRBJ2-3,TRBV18,TGTGCCAGCTCCCCCCCCAGACAGGGGTCTAGCACAGATACGCAGTATTTT,CASSPPRQGSSTDTQYF